Here is one T cell receptor beta chain with its context. Donors were grouped by their self-reported clinical history. This sample is drawn from a study of blood T cell repertoires in COVID-19. Study-wide context: The United States, Italy and Spain supplied acute and convalescent COVID-19 samples.

Sequencing was performed with immunoSEQ multiplex PCR; in TCRdb, only in-frame clones are kept and a portion is missing. Of fewer than 250,000 clones listed, approximately 84% were seen once; the top ten hold roughly 3%. This CDR3 comprises 13 residues. CDR1 and CDR2 from the germline V gene are SGDLS and YYNGEE. V was cut by 5 bases and J by 7 bases, with 12 bases left in between. The sample comprised PBMCs or T cells enriched from blood (not recorded which). The V gene is TRBV9, the J gene TRBJ2-2; TRBD1 might be the D (6 bases). This TCR derives from a woman aged 25 to 39 who had recovered from COVID-19. The CDR3 nucleotides are TGTGCCAGCAGGAACAGGGTGGTCGGGGAGCTGTTTTTT. The encoded protein is CASRNRVVGELFF.